This T cell receptor beta chain was observed in a study of Graves' ophthalmopathy and Graves' hyperthyroidism. Amplifying from RNA transcripts, the study obtained TCR beta CDR3 regions. HTBI primers served in a first-round RT-PCR, which a second-round multiplex PCR followed. TCRdb re-called the multiplex PCR reads with MiXCR, one entry per CDR3 protein. The sample includes about 500,000 distinct CDR3 sequences, under 15% of them seen just once. V lost 3 bases and J lost 8, with 10 bases in between. CDR1 and CDR2 (germline): SQVTM, ANQGSEA. The CDR3 sequence is 11 residues long. The source material was blood. The receptor's source is a woman aged 25 to 39 with Graves' ophthalmopathy. The V call is TRBV29-1, the J call TRBJ1-2; D uncertain. The CDR3 region is CSVDSGGGYTF. DNA of the CDR3: TGCAGCGTTGACTCGGGAGGGGGCTACACCTTC.